Shown below are 32 T cell receptor beta chains from a single sample sequenced in a study of control samples from healthy donors and cancer patients. TCRdb's table, derived via immunoSEQ multiplex PCR, lists solely in-frame clones and lacks some. The sample carries tens of thousands of clones, around 90% recorded once. The sample taken for sequencing was PBMCs. The receptors were gathered from a man aged 30 to 39 with colorectal cancer.

V and J are TRBV27 and TRBJ2-7; D is tentatively TRBD1 or TRBD2 (6 bases each). Trimming removed 5 bases from V and 4 bases from J, with 12 bases in between. The CDR3 consists of 13 residues. In germline, CDR1 is MNHEY, CDR2 SMNVEV (reference sequence). The CDR3 here is CASSGLGGYEQYF. The CDR3 region has the DNA TGTGCCAGCAGTGGGCTAGGGGGGTACGAGCAGTACTTC.

The rearrangement joins TRBV7-2 to TRBJ2-7; D may correspond to TRBD1 or TRBD2 (5 bases each). The V and J ends lost 5 bases and 3 bases respectively, with 17 bases between them. The V gene's germline CDR1 is SGHTA and CDR2 FQGNSA. CDR3 length: 15 amino acids. The CDR3 nucleotides read TGTGCCAGCAGCCTACAGGTGGAGCGGTTCTACGAGCAGTACTTC. Protein: CASSLQVERFYEQYF.

V gene TRBV6-5 combines with J gene TRBJ1-2; possibly TRBD1 for D (5 bases). The V and J ends lost 6 bases and 4 bases respectively, with 15 bases between them. Germline V gene data show CDR1 as MNHEY and CDR2 as SVGAGI. The CDR3 runs to 14 residues. CDR3 DNA sequence: TGTGCCAGCAGACCCCAACCAGGGATCTATGGCTACACCTTC. Translated, it gives CASRPQPGIYGYTF.

This chain connects TRBV19 to TRBJ1-2; perhaps TRBD1 as D (6 bases). V dropped 4 bases and J dropped 1 base, with 25 bases sitting between them. The CDR3 loop spans 19 amino acids. CDR1 and CDR2 from the germline V gene are LNHDA and SQIVND (reference sequence). CDR3 DNA: TGTGCCAGTAGTAACCTGGACAGACCCCGGATTTCTTTTAACTATGGCTACACCTTC. It translates to CASSNLDRPRISFNYGYTF.

The J gene is TRBJ1-3, the V gene TRBV3-1 (or the pseudogene TRBV3-2), with unresolved D. The V gene lost 1 base and the J gene lost 7 bases, with 8 bases spanning the gap. The CDR3 totals 13 residues. The V gene's germline CDR1 is LGHDT and CDR2 YNNKEL (reference sequence). For the CDR3, the DNA is TGTGCCAGCAGCCAAGGGAGGTTTAACACCATATATTTT. It specifies CASSQGRFNTIYF.

Here the CDR3 DNA reads TGTGCCAGCAGCCTCGGGGGCGGAGGTACGCAGTATTTT. This codes for CASSLGGGGTQYF. The chain employs TRBV7-8 and TRBJ2-3; D is tentatively TRBD1 or TRBD2 (6 bases each). CDR1 and CDR2 (germline): SGHVS, FQNEAQ. The CDR3 contains 13 residues. The V end was cut by 5 bases, the J end by 8 bases, with 14 bases between.

This clone was found once. The chain carries TRBV7-2 and TRBJ2-3; D unclear. Per germline, CDR1 SGHTA and CDR2 FQGNSA. This CDR3 contains 14 residues. V was pared by 2 bases and J by 0 bases, with 6 bases between. The CDR3 region is CASSLFLSTDTQYF. The CDR3 DNA follows: TGTGCCAGCAGCTTATTTCTTAGCACAGATACGCAGTATTTT.

This chain uses TRBV14 with TRBJ2-3; D gene uncertain. V shed 2 bases and J shed 0 bases, with 15 bases lying between them. The CDR3 contains 17 residues. Germline-derived CDR1 and CDR2 are SGHDN and FVKESK. CDR3 DNA: TGTGCCAGCAGCCAATTCGGCCCCGGGCCTAGCACAGATACGCAGTATTTT. Its translation is CASSQFGPGPSTDTQYF.

This chain connects TRBV7-9 to TRBJ1-2; D is unresolved. The CDR3 covers 14 residues. The germline CDR1 and CDR2 sequences are SEHNR and FQNEAQ (reference sequence). Trimming cost V 5 bases and J 2 bases, with 12 bases left between them. This CDR3 is CASSNGDGNYGYTF. The CDR3 DNA is TGTGCCAGCAGCAACGGAGACGGAAACTATGGCTACACCTTC.

The gene calls are TRBV6-6 and TRBJ2-7, with D possibly being TRBD2 (6 bases). This CDR3 contains 13 residues. CDR1 and CDR2 (germline): MNHNY, SVGAGI (reference sequence). V dropped 4 bases and J dropped 7 bases, with 14 bases sitting between them. CDR3 DNA sequence: TGTGCCAGCAGTTCACGACTAGACCGGGAGCAGTACTTC. As protein: CASSSRLDREQYF.

The chain's CDR3 is CASMRGGRITEAFF. In DNA form, the CDR3 reads TGTGCCAGCATGAGGGGGGGGAGAATCACTGAAGCTTTCTTT. The genes are TRBV2 and TRBJ1-1; possibly TRBD1 for D (6 bases). Germline V gene lookup returns CDR1 SNHLY and CDR2 FYNNEI. V lost 7 bases to trimming and J lost 4 bases, with 16 bases between them. This CDR3 is 14 amino acids long.

CDR3 nucleotides: TGTGCCAGCAGCCGACTATATACGCAGTATTTT. This codes for CASSRLYTQYF. The rearrangement uses TRBV3-1 (or the pseudogene TRBV3-2) and TRBJ2-3, with D perhaps TRBD2 (5 bases). The ends were cut back, 4 bases at V and 7 bases at J, with 6 bases in the middle. CDR3 size: 11 residues. CDR1 LGHDT and CDR2 YNNKEL come from the germline V gene (reference sequence).

This clone was observed a few times. The rearrangement joins TRBV7-9 to TRBJ2-7; D unresolved. Germline V gene sequence: CDR1 SEHNR, CDR2 FQNEAQ (reference sequence). Trimming took 1 base from V and 1 from J, leaving 2 bases between them. The CDR3 is made up of 12 amino acids. DNA of the CDR3: TGTGCCAGCAGCTTAGGTTCCTACGAGCAGTACTTC. Translating gives CASSLGSYEQYF.

This sequence joins TRBV9 and TRBJ1-2; 12 bases match TRBD1. The germline gives CDR1 SGDLS, CDR2 YYNGEE. This CDR3 comprises 15 residues. V lost 0 bases, J lost 8 bases, and 5 bases stayed unmatched. The CDR3 bases are TGTGCCAGCAGCGTAGGGGACAGGGGGCAGGGGGGCTACACCTTC. Translated: CASSVGDRGQGGYTF.

The chain carries TRBV6-4 and TRBJ2-7; D is perhaps TRBD2 (5 bases). The CDR3 covers 11 residues. Trimming cost V 10 bases and J 5 bases, with 12 bases left between them. CDR1 and CDR2 from the germline V gene are MRHNA and SNTAGT. The CDR3 sequence is CAMQGGHEQYV. The CDR3 DNA sequence: TGTGCCATGCAAGGAGGTCACGAGCAGTACGTC.

The chain is built from TRBV19 and TRBJ1-2; D unresolved. The V end lost 3 bases, the J end lost 0 bases, and 8 bases lay between the germline ends. Per germline, CDR1 LNHDA and CDR2 SQIVND (reference sequence). The CDR3 sequence is 14 residues long. CDR3 residues: CASSMTATNYGYTF. Here the CDR3 DNA reads TGTGCCAGTAGTATGACTGCCACTAACTATGGCTACACCTTC.

The chain joins TRBV10-3 to TRBJ1-1; no firm D call. Trimming took 8 bases from V and 0 from J, leaving 10 bases between them. This CDR3 contains 13 residues. Germline CDR1 is ENHRY and CDR2 is SYGVKD. CDR3 DNA: TGTGCCATCGGGCGGCTCATGAACACTGAAGCTTTCTTT. This encodes CAIGRLMNTEAFF.

V and J are TRBV10-1 and TRBJ1-1; 8 nucleotides match TRBD1. The germline gives CDR1 WNHNN, CDR2 SYGVQD (reference sequence). The CDR3 length is 15 residues. Unmatched junction bases numbered 10, after V lost 7 bases and J lost 3 bases. The CDR3 bases are TGCGCCAGCAATAGACATCAGGGGGCGGACACTGAAGCTTTCTTT. Translating it yields CASNRHQGADTEAFF.

The chain links TRBV20-1 to TRBJ1-5, with D possibly matching TRBD1 (5 bases). The V gene lost 3 bases and the J gene lost 0 bases, with 9 bases spanning the gap. The CDR3 spans 14 residues. Per the germline V gene, CDR1 is DFQATT and CDR2 is SNEGSKA (reference sequence). The CDR3 here is CSASGGGSNQPQHF. CDR3 coding DNA: TGCAGTGCTAGTGGGGGGGGTAGCAATCAGCCCCAGCATTTT.

On this clone: The junction and the germline gene differ at one end; a read error may be behind it. The chain is built from TRBV30 and TRBJ1-4; 10 bases align to TRBD1. The CDR3 runs 13 residues. Per the germline V gene, CDR1 is GTSNPN and CDR2 is SVGIG (reference sequence). The CDR3 nucleotides read TGCGCGATGGGACAGGGGCGGGGTGAAAAACTGTTTTTT. Translating gives CAMGQGRGEKLFF. Full variable domain (missing parts from reference TRBV30 and TRBJ1-4): SQTIHQWPATLVQPVGSPLSLECTVEGTSNPNLYWYRQAAGRGLQLLFYSVGIGQISSEVPQNLSASRPQDRQFILSSKKLLLSDSGFYLCAMGQGRGEKLFFGSGTQLSVL.

The chain couples TRBV2 to TRBJ2-3, with D perhaps TRBD1 or TRBD2 (6 bases each). CDR1 and CDR2 from the germline V gene are SNHLY and FYNNEI. The CDR3 has 15 amino acids. Trimming cost V 2 bases and J 3 bases, with 12 bases left between them. CDR3 in DNA: TGTGCCAGCAGTGAAATAGGGGGGTGGACAGATACGCAGTATTTT. Translating it yields CASSEIGGWTDTQYF.

The chain uses TRBV4-2 and TRBJ2-7; TRBD2 matches 8 bases. The V gene end was trimmed by 0 bases and the J gene end by 2 bases; junction bases not matched to a gene: 6. Germline V gene sequence: CDR1 LGHNA, CDR2 YNFKEQ. The CDR3 consists of 16 residues. The CDR3 nucleotides are TGTGCCAGCAGCCAAGATTCTAGCGGGCCTACCTACGAGCAGTACTTC. It specifies CASSQDSSGPTYEQYF.

CDR3 sequence (DNA): TGTGCCAGCAGCTTGGAATTAAATACAGATGGCTACACCTTC. Translated, it gives CASSLELNTDGYTF. The rearrangement links TRBV5-4 to TRBJ1-2; D ambiguous. Trimming shortened V by 0 bases and J by 6 bases, and 12 bases separated the two germline ends. This CDR3 contains 14 residues. Germline CDR1 and CDR2: SGHNT and YYREEE (reference sequence).

The chain employs TRBV5-5 and TRBJ2-5, with D possibly TRBD2 on 6 matching bases. This CDR3 contains 14 residues. V lost 0 bases, J lost 1 base, and 7 bases lay in between. Germline V CDR1 and CDR2: SGHKS, YYEKEE (reference sequence). In DNA form, the CDR3 reads TGTGCCAGCAGCTTGGTGGGGGGCCAAGAGACCCAGTACTTC. Protein: CASSLVGGQETQYF.

This clone occurred a few times. The gene calls are TRBV7-8 and TRBJ1-3; D uncertain. The germline CDR1 and CDR2 sequences are SGHVS and FQNEAQ. Deletions cut 5 bases from V and 4 bases from J, with 6 bases between. CDR3 length equals 12 residues. The CDR3 DNA sequence: TGTGCCAGCAGCGAACGAGGAAACACCATATATTTT. Protein sequence: CASSERGNTIYF.

V gene TRBV3-1 (or the pseudogene TRBV3-2) combines with J gene TRBJ2-5, with a weak D call TRBD2 (5 bases). In germline, CDR1 is LGHDT, CDR2 YNNKEL (reference sequence). This CDR3 contains 16 residues. Trimming stripped 1 base from V and 2 bases from J, with 14 bases between. CDR3 protein: CASSQGIPGSQETQYF. Here the CDR3 DNA reads TGTGCCAGCAGCCAAGGGATACCGGGAAGTCAAGAGACCCAGTACTTC.

The chain uses TRBV6-2 or TRBV6-3 and TRBJ2-2; 7 bases match TRBD1. There are 14 residues in the CDR3. Germline CDR1 MNHEY, CDR2 SVGEGT. Losses at the gene ends were 4 bases for V and 4 bases for J; bases not matched to a gene: 3. The DNA for the CDR3 is TGTGCCAGCAGTTTTGGGACAGTCACCGGGGAGCTGTTTTTT. This codes for CASSFGTVTGELFF.

This chain joins TRBV19 and TRBJ1-1; D might be TRBD1 (6 bases). The CDR3 spans 14 residues. Trimming took 7 bases from V and 1 from J, leaving 13 bases between them. From germline, CDR1 is LNHDA and CDR2 SQIVND (reference sequence). CDR3 DNA: TGTGCCAGTACCACCAGGGGCCCGAACACTGAAGCTTTCTTT. It encodes CASTTRGPNTEAFF.

J is TRBJ1-1 and V is TRBV6-5; D ambiguous. The V and J ends lost 0 bases and 7 bases respectively, with 15 bases between them. Germline CDR1 is MNHEY and CDR2 is SVGAGI. The CDR3 loop spans 15 amino acids. CDR3 loop: CASSYSELGESEAFF. DNA for the CDR3: TGTGCCAGCAGTTACTCGGAGCTGGGTGAAAGTGAAGCTTTCTTT.

The J gene is TRBJ2-6, the V gene TRBV6-5; maybe TRBD2 (5 bases). With 0 bases removed from V and 1 base from J, the gap between germline ends came to 7 bases. The CDR3 loop spans 16 amino acids. The germline CDR1 and CDR2 sequences are MNHEY and SVGAGI. The CDR3 here is CASSYSSGSGANVLTF. In DNA form, the CDR3 reads TGTGCCAGCAGTTACTCTTCGGGGTCTGGGGCCAACGTCCTGACTTTC.

The V call is TRBV6-2 or TRBV6-3, the J call TRBJ1-1; D is possibly TRBD1 (6 bases). The length of the CDR3 is 12 residues. V shed 5 bases and J shed 4 bases, with 8 bases lying between them. CDR1 is MNHEY, CDR2 SVGEGT, per germline. CDR3 region: CASSRTATEAFF. The CDR3 bases are TGTGCCAGCAGTAGGACAGCCACTGAAGCTTTCTTT.

The chain employs TRBV15 and TRBJ1-3; D gene ambiguous. Germline CDR1 and CDR2: LNHNV and YYDKDF (reference sequence). Trimming pared 0 bases from V and 0 bases from J, leaving 12 bases between. The CDR3 has 17 residues. The CDR3 sequence: CATSRDFGQYSGNTIYF. The CDR3 coding sequence is TGTGCCACCAGCAGAGATTTTGGGCAGTACTCTGGAAACACCATATATTTT.